A selection of T cell receptor beta chains follows, all from one sample in a study of blood T cell repertoires in COVID-19. The protocol was immunoSEQ multiplex PCR, while the TCRdb copy is restricted to in-frame clones and leaves out a portion. The data show under 100,000 clones, about 70% seen once. The sample was peripheral blood. Receptors originate from a woman of 80 years or more with active or convalescent COVID-19. Each CDR3 is given with its conserved first and last residue. Each record gives: J gene, clone size, V gene, D gene, CDR3 protein, CDR3 DNA. A D gene is named only where the DNA matches it firmly. Not all rows give a size; the values are once, few, many and, for expanded clones, a class.

j_gene: TRBJ2-5; abundance: .; v_gene: TRBV19; d_gene: TRBD2; CDR3aa: CASSIGSGGGQETQYF; CDR3nt: TGTGCCAGTAGTATTGGTAGCGGGGGGGGCCAAGAGACCCAGTACTTC
j_gene: TRBJ2-5; abundance: .; v_gene: TRBV6-2/TRBV6-3; d_gene: .; CDR3aa: CASSPVRTGRETQYF; CDR3nt: TGTGCCAGCAGTCCAGTCCGTACAGGGCGAGAGACCCAGTACTTC
j_gene: TRBJ1-4; abundance: .; v_gene: TRBV28; d_gene: TRBD1; CDR3aa: CASSSLGQGAGEKLFF; CDR3nt: TGTGCCAGCAGTAGTTTAGGACAGGGGGCAGGAGAAAAACTGTTTTTT
j_gene: TRBJ2-2; abundance: .; v_gene: TRBV6-4; d_gene: .; CDR3aa: CASSNQGTGELFF; CDR3nt: TGTGCCAGCAGTAATCAGGGAACCGGGGAGCTGTTTTTT
j_gene: TRBJ1-4; abundance: .; v_gene: TRBV5-1; d_gene: TRBD1; CDR3aa: CASSATGAREKLFF; CDR3nt: TGCGCCAGCAGCGCGACAGGGGCGCGAGAAAAACTGTTTTTT
j_gene: TRBJ1-6; abundance: .; v_gene: TRBV27; d_gene: TRBD1; CDR3aa: CASSLLTGGNSPLHF; CDR3nt: TGTGCCAGCAGTTTACTCACAGGGGGTAATTCACCCCTCCACTTT
j_gene: TRBJ1-5; abundance: .; v_gene: TRBV28; d_gene: .; CDR3aa: CASSLQDSYSNQPQHF; CDR3nt: TGTGCCAGCAGTTTACAGGACAGCTATAGCAATCAGCCCCAGCATTTT
j_gene: TRBJ2-1; abundance: .; v_gene: TRBV5-1; d_gene: .; CDR3aa: CASSITTTGEQFF; CDR3nt: TGCGCCAGCAGCATCACAACGACGGGGGAGCAGTTCTTC
j_gene: TRBJ2-7; abundance: .; v_gene: TRBV30; d_gene: TRBD2; CDR3aa: CAWSPALAGTYEQYF; CDR3nt: TGTGCCTGGAGTCCCGCACTAGCGGGGACGTACGAGCAGTACTTC
j_gene: TRBJ2-3; abundance: .; v_gene: TRBV11-2; d_gene: .; CDR3aa: CASSVRQITDTQYF; CDR3nt: TGTGCCAGCAGCGTACGACAAATCACAGATACGCAGTATTTT
j_gene: TRBJ1-5; abundance: .; v_gene: TRBV6-4; d_gene: .; CDR3aa: CASSEGSNQPQHF; CDR3nt: TGTGCCAGCAGTGAGGGCAGCAATCAGCCCCAGCATTTT
j_gene: TRBJ2-7; abundance: few; v_gene: TRBV6-1; d_gene: TRBD1; CDR3aa: CASSELPQAGGSYEQYF; CDR3nt: TGTGCCAGCAGTGAATTGCCTCAGGCAGGGGGCTCCTACGAGCAGTACTTC
j_gene: TRBJ2-2; abundance: .; v_gene: TRBV5-1; d_gene: TRBD1; CDR3aa: CASSFNTGGSGELFF; CDR3nt: TGCGCCAGCAGCTTCAATACAGGGGGGTCCGGGGAGCTGTTTTTT
j_gene: TRBJ1-2; abundance: .; v_gene: TRBV20-1; d_gene: .; CDR3aa: CSASGLNYGYTF; CDR3nt: TGCAGTGCTAGTGGCCTAAACTATGGCTACACCTTC
j_gene: TRBJ2-7; abundance: .; v_gene: TRBV11-2; d_gene: .; CDR3aa: CASSLPHTSYEQYF; CDR3nt: TGTGCCAGCAGCCTCCCGCACACTAGCTACGAGCAGTACTTC
j_gene: TRBJ2-1; abundance: .; v_gene: TRBV6-2/TRBV6-3; d_gene: .; CDR3aa: CASRPPGHGQFF; CDR3nt: TGTGCCAGCAGACCTCCGGGACATGGACAGTTCTTC
j_gene: TRBJ2-3; abundance: once; v_gene: TRBV7-9; d_gene: .; CDR3aa: CASSAQTTTDTQYF; CDR3nt: TGTGCCAGCAGCGCGCAGACTACCACAGATACGCAGTATTTT
j_gene: TRBJ2-7; abundance: .; v_gene: TRBV30; d_gene: TRBD1; CDR3aa: CAWKGGQGYEQYF; CDR3nt: TGTGCCTGGAAGGGGGGACAGGGATACGAGCAGTACTTC
j_gene: TRBJ2-3; abundance: .; v_gene: TRBV28; d_gene: .; CDR3aa: CASSLQDTQYF; CDR3nt: TGTGCCAGCAGCCTCCAGGATACGCAGTATTTT
j_gene: TRBJ2-6; abundance: .; v_gene: TRBV5-1; d_gene: TRBD2; CDR3aa: CASSLGASGGYSGANVLTF; CDR3nt: TGCGCCAGCAGCTTGGGGGCTAGCGGGGGTTACTCTGGGGCCAACGTCCTGACTTTC
j_gene: TRBJ1-5; abundance: once; v_gene: TRBV3-1/TRBV3-2; d_gene: .; CDR3aa: CASSQSGGNQPQHF; CDR3nt: TGTGCCAGCAGCCAATCCGGGGGCAATCAGCCCCAGCATTTT
j_gene: TRBJ2-7; abundance: .; v_gene: TRBV7-6; d_gene: TRBD2; CDR3aa: CASSLSPGGSVSEQYF; CDR3nt: TGTGCCAGCAGCTTATCACCGGGGGGGTCGGTTTCCGAGCAGTACTTC
j_gene: TRBJ2-1; abundance: .; v_gene: TRBV7-8; d_gene: .; CDR3aa: CASSWRDTNEQFF; CDR3nt: TGTGCCAGCAGCTGGCGGGATACCAATGAGCAGTTCTTC
j_gene: TRBJ2-7; abundance: few; v_gene: TRBV19; d_gene: TRBD1; CDR3aa: CASRNPGQGSYEQYF; CDR3nt: TGTGCCAGTAGAAACCCGGGACAGGGATCCTACGAGCAGTACTTC
j_gene: TRBJ2-7; abundance: once; v_gene: TRBV7-9; d_gene: .; CDR3aa: CASSSLPYEQYF; CDR3nt: TGTGCCAGCAGCTCCCTCCCCTACGAGCAGTACTTC
j_gene: TRBJ1-1; abundance: .; v_gene: TRBV20-1; d_gene: .; CDR3aa: CSASHSPTGVAFF; CDR3nt: TGCAGTGCTAGTCACTCTCCGACAGGAGTGGCTTTCTTT
j_gene: TRBJ1-2; abundance: .; v_gene: TRBV9; d_gene: .; CDR3aa: CASSVGAGTPRSSGYTF; CDR3nt: TGTGCCAGCAGCGTAGGGGCCGGGACACCGAGGAGTAGTGGCTACACCTTC
j_gene: TRBJ2-7; abundance: .; v_gene: TRBV4-3; d_gene: TRBD1; CDR3aa: CASSQETGVYEQYF; CDR3nt: TGCGCCAGCAGCCAGGAGACAGGGGTATACGAGCAGTACTTC
j_gene: TRBJ2-2; abundance: .; v_gene: TRBV5-6; d_gene: .; CDR3aa: CASTTGYDTGELFF; CDR3nt: TGTGCCAGCACCACAGGGTATGACACCGGGGAGCTGTTTTTT
j_gene: TRBJ1-5; abundance: few; v_gene: TRBV19; d_gene: TRBD1; CDR3aa: CASAPGTGNQPQHF; CDR3nt: TGTGCCAGTGCGCCGGGGACAGGGAATCAGCCCCAGCATTTT
j_gene: TRBJ2-7; abundance: .; v_gene: TRBV9; d_gene: .; CDR3aa: CASSVGPGLADYEQYF; CDR3nt: TGTGCCAGCAGCGTAGGACCCGGGCTAGCCGACTACGAGCAGTACTTC
j_gene: TRBJ2-7; abundance: .; v_gene: TRBV5-8; d_gene: TRBD1; CDR3aa: CASSWGQGAYEQYF; CDR3nt: TGTGCCAGCAGCTGGGGACAGGGAGCCTACGAGCAGTACTTC
j_gene: TRBJ2-3; abundance: few; v_gene: TRBV7-9; d_gene: .; CDR3aa: CASSLSRGLLTDTQYF; CDR3nt: TGTGCCAGCAGCTTATCGCGGGGGCTCCTCACAGATACGCAGTATTTT
j_gene: TRBJ1-6; abundance: .; v_gene: TRBV13; d_gene: .; CDR3aa: CASSTPGRPLHF; CDR3nt: TGTGCCAGCAGCACTCCAGGAAGACCCCTCCACTTT
j_gene: TRBJ1-6; abundance: few; v_gene: TRBV4-3; d_gene: TRBD1; CDR3aa: CASSPGARTGENSPLHF; CDR3nt: TGCGCCAGCAGCCCCGGGGCTAGGACAGGGGAAAATTCACCCCTCCACTTT
j_gene: TRBJ2-1; abundance: .; v_gene: TRBV7-9; d_gene: TRBD1; CDR3aa: CASRQVTGSSYNEQFF; CDR3nt: TGTGCCAGCCGGCAGGTGACAGGGAGCTCCTACAATGAGCAGTTCTTC
j_gene: TRBJ1-1; abundance: .; v_gene: TRBV9; d_gene: .; CDR3aa: CASSVAAGSTEAFF; CDR3nt: TGTGCCAGCAGCGTAGCCGCGGGGAGTACTGAAGCTTTCTTT
j_gene: TRBJ2-1; abundance: .; v_gene: TRBV6-5; d_gene: .; CDR3aa: CASSQRVVEFDEQFF; CDR3nt: TGTGCCAGCAGTCAGAGGGTTGTAGAGTTTGATGAGCAGTTCTTC
j_gene: TRBJ1-4; abundance: .; v_gene: TRBV5-1; d_gene: .; CDR3aa: CASSLEQGVEEKLFF; CDR3nt: TGCGCCAGCAGCTTGGAACAGGGTGTGGAGGAAAAACTGTTTTTT
j_gene: TRBJ2-7; abundance: .; v_gene: TRBV30; d_gene: .; CDR3aa: CAWTPDSTYEQYF; CDR3nt: TGTGCCTGGACCCCGGACAGCACCTACGAGCAGTACTTC
j_gene: TRBJ1-2; abundance: .; v_gene: TRBV30; d_gene: TRBD1; CDR3aa: CAWTVGGQINYGYTF; CDR3nt: TGTGCCTGGACGGTAGGGGGACAGATAAACTATGGCTACACCTTC
j_gene: TRBJ2-7; abundance: .; v_gene: TRBV9; d_gene: TRBD1; CDR3aa: CASSGTGGHEQYF; CDR3nt: TGTGCCAGCAGCGGTACAGGGGGCCACGAGCAGTACTTC
j_gene: TRBJ1-2; abundance: once; v_gene: TRBV28; d_gene: TRBD1; CDR3aa: CATAGQPYGYTF; CDR3nt: TGTGCCACTGCGGGACAGCCATATGGCTACACCTTC
j_gene: TRBJ2-7; abundance: .; v_gene: TRBV7-8; d_gene: .; CDR3aa: CASSPHTSGEQYF; CDR3nt: TGTGCCAGCAGCCCGCACACATCTGGCGAGCAGTACTTC
j_gene: TRBJ2-2; abundance: .; v_gene: TRBV30; d_gene: TRBD1; CDR3aa: CAWSVRGQGYTGELFF; CDR3nt: TGTGCCTGGAGTGTAAGGGGACAGGGCTACACCGGGGAGCTGTTTTTT